The clone carrying this TCR beta chain was counted ten times or more. Antigen: not known. TCRbeta library construction was performed incorporating unique molecular identifiers. Using its own MiXCR run on the PCR reads, TCRdb lists one record per CDR3 protein. The table lists 180,000 or so distinct CDR3 sequences, approximately 6% of them singletons. The sample originates from a study of T-cell reconstitution after alpha-beta-depleted transplantation in children. Study-wide points: Once a year had passed after transplant, T-cell counts and diversity came mostly from newly produced T cells.

This clonotype was obtained from a girl under three years old with combined immunodeficiency, due to receive a stem cell transplant. Sequences were derived from PBMCs, sampled before TCRalphabeta/CD19-depleted stem cell transplant.

CDR3 in amino acids: CASQDGDYEQYF. CDR3 coding DNA: TGCGCCAGCCAGGACGGTGACTACGAGCAGTACTTC. The chain joins TRBV4-1 to TRBJ2-7, with D unresolved. The V and J ends lost 8 bases and 3 bases respectively, with 11 bases between them. Germline V gene lookup returns CDR1 MGHRA and CDR2 YSYEKL. This CDR3 comprises 12 residues.